The 30 T cell receptor beta chains below all came from one sample that was sequenced in a study of control samples from healthy donors and cancer patients. Produced via immunoSEQ multiplex PCR; TCRdb's table is partial and in-frame only. The table has approximately 150,000 clones, approximately 93% seen once. Sample: blood. The source is a man between 18 and 35 years old in good health.

The rearrangement joins TRBV6-5 to TRBJ1-1; D remains ambiguous. The V end was cut by 5 bases, the J end by 0 bases, with 10 bases between. Per germline, CDR1 MNHEY and CDR2 SVGAGI. There are 14 residues in the CDR3. This CDR3 reads CASSHLDMNTEAFF. CDR3 DNA: TGTGCCAGCAGTCATTTAGACATGAACACTGAAGCTTTCTTT.

This rearrangement joins TRBV9 to TRBJ2-7; 9 bases are a match to TRBD1. Germline lookup yields CDR1 SGDLS and CDR2 YYNGEE. The length of the CDR3 is 14 residues. After removal of 4 bases from V and 5 bases from J, the junction contained 7 bases not matched to a gene. The CDR3 loop is CASSTTGGSNEQYF. The CDR3 DNA is TGTGCCAGCAGCACCACAGGGGGCTCTAACGAGCAGTACTTC.

This sequence joins TRBV5-1 and TRBJ2-1; D is unresolved. The V end lost 2 bases, the J end lost 4 bases, and 7 bases lay between the germline ends. Per the germline V gene, CDR1 is SGHRS and CDR2 is YFSETQ. There are 13 residues in the CDR3. The CDR3 sequence: CASSLKGYNEQFF. The CDR3 nucleotides read TGCGCCAGCAGCTTAAAAGGTTACAATGAGCAGTTCTTC.

The chain employs TRBV3-1 (or the pseudogene TRBV3-2) and TRBJ1-5; no definite D call. V was trimmed by 0 bases and J by 9 bases, leaving 9 bases between them. This CDR3 spans 13 amino acids. Per the germline V gene, CDR1 is LGHDT and CDR2 is YNNKEL (reference sequence). CDR3 DNA: TGTGCCAGCAGCCAAGATCGCGAGTCGCCCCAGCATTTT. Translating gives CASSQDRESPQHF.

This chain joins TRBV4-1 and TRBJ1-5, with 7 bases matching TRBD1. The CDR3 runs to 14 residues. V trimming: 5 bases; J trimming: 3 bases; junction bases outside the gene matches: 4. Germline loops: CDR1 MGHRA, CDR2 YSYEKL. CDR3 loop: CASSITGDNQPQHF. The CDR3 region has the DNA TGCGCCAGCAGCATTACAGGGGACAATCAGCCCCAGCATTTT.

DNA of the CDR3: TGTGCCAGCAGTTGGGGCCCAGGCCCCGAGCAGTACTTC. It yields the protein CASSWGPGPEQYF. The chain carries TRBV27 and TRBJ2-7; D perhaps matches TRBD1 (5 bases). V shed 4 bases and J shed 6 bases, with 13 bases lying between them. CDR1 is MNHEY, CDR2 SMNVEV, per germline (reference sequence). The length of the CDR3 is 13 residues.

The genes are TRBV19 and TRBJ2-5; D is possibly TRBD2 (5 bases). V shed 10 bases and J shed 0 bases, with 9 bases lying between them. CDR1 and CDR2 (germline): LNHDA, SQIVND (reference sequence). The CDR3 has 12 amino acids. CDR3: CATAEYQETQYF. CDR3 bases: TGTGCCACAGCGGAGTACCAAGAGACCCAGTACTTC.

The chain uses TRBV5-5 and TRBJ1-5; D is unresolved. Trimming cost V 2 bases and J 6 bases, with 12 bases left between them. In germline, CDR1 is SGHKS, CDR2 YYEKEE (reference sequence). CDR3 length: 14 residues. The DNA for the CDR3 is TGTGCCAGCAGCTTAGACGGGCGCCCTCAGCCCCAGCATTTT. This encodes CASSLDGRPQPQHF.

V gene TRBV29-1 combines with J gene TRBJ1-1, with D unresolved. Trimming took 6 bases from V and 1 from J, leaving 6 bases between them. Germline assignment: CDR1 SQVTM and CDR2 ANQGSEA. This CDR3 region has 11 residues. The CDR3 DNA sequence: TGCAGCGTAGTTAGGAACACTGAAGCTTTCTTT. It translates to CSVVRNTEAFF.

The V and J genes are TRBV6-5 and TRBJ1-6; 7 bases match TRBD1. The CDR3 is 14 amino acids. Per the germline V gene, CDR1 is MNHEY and CDR2 is SVGAGI. J gave up 7 bases and V 6 bases, and 6 bases lay outside the gene matches. This CDR3 is CASSSTGSNSPLHF. The CDR3 coding sequence is TGTGCCAGCAGCTCGACAGGGTCCAATTCACCCCTCCACTTT.

The chain recombines TRBV7-2 with TRBJ1-5, with 7 bases aligning to TRBD1. The CDR3 is 15 amino acids. The V gene end was trimmed by 1 base and the J gene end by 3 bases; junction bases not matched to a gene: 3. Per germline, CDR1 SGHTA and CDR2 FQGNSA. The CDR3 here is CASSLDGQANQPQHF. The DNA for the CDR3 is TGTGCCAGCAGCTTAGATGGACAGGCCAATCAGCCCCAGCATTTT.

This chain links TRBV30 with TRBJ1-4; 10 nucleotides match TRBD1. The length of the CDR3 is 15 residues. The V gene end was trimmed by 3 bases and the J gene end by 5 bases; junction bases not matched to a gene: 6. CDR1 is GTSNPN and CDR2 is SVGIG in the germline V gene (reference sequence). The CDR3 region has the DNA TGTGCCTGGAGGGGGACAGGGGCTGGGAATGAAAAACTGTTTTTT. This codes for CAWRGTGAGNEKLFF. Supplemented by reference TRBV30 and TRBJ1-4, the full variable domain reads SQTIHQWPATLVQPVGSPLSLECTVEGTSNPNLYWYRQAAGRGLQLLFYSVGIGQISSEVPQNLSASRPQDRQFILSSKKLLLSDSGFYLCAWRGTGAGNEKLFFGSGTQLSVL.

This clone appeared a few times. The chain links TRBV4-3 to TRBJ1-2; tentative D call: TRBD1 (5 bases). CDR1 and CDR2 (germline): LGHNA, YSLEER. The V end lost 1 base, the J end lost 6 bases, and 12 bases lay between the germline ends. CDR3 length equals 14 residues. The CDR3 region is CASSQGRVIDGYTF. The CDR3 DNA sequence: TGCGCCAGCAGCCAAGGCAGGGTAATTGATGGCTACACCTTC.

The chain recombines TRBV30 with TRBJ1-2, with TRBD1 as a possible D gene (5 bases). The CDR3 consists of 13 residues. Trimming took off 1 base at V and 8 bases at J, with 14 bases between the two ends. Germline assignment: CDR1 GTSNPN and CDR2 SVGIG (reference sequence). The CDR3 region is CAWSEVIWDGYTF. The CDR3 DNA is TGTGCCTGGAGTGAGGTAATCTGGGACGGCTACACCTTC. Full variable domain (remainder filled in from reference TRBV30 and TRBJ1-2): SQTIHQWPATLVQPVGSPLSLECTVEGTSNPNLYWYRQAAGRGLQLLFYSVGIGQISSEVPQNLSASRPQDRQFILSSKKLLLSDSGFYLCAWSEVIWDGYTFGSGTRLTVV.

This rearrangement joins TRBV7-8 to TRBJ2-1, with 8 bases fitting TRBD2. This CDR3 is 14 amino acids long. With V trimmed by 1 base and J by 11 bases, 7 bases remained unmatched. Germline V gene lookup returns CDR1 SGHVS and CDR2 FQNEAQ. In DNA, the CDR3 is TGTGCCAGCAGCTTAGGGGGGACTAGGAGTAAGCAGTTCTTC. Protein: CASSLGGTRSKQFF.

Notes on this clone: Distinct nucleotide sequences in the sample also encode this CDR3. The chain employs TRBV7-3 and TRBJ1-1, with D unclear. Germline V gene lookup returns CDR1 SGHTA and CDR2 FQGTGA. V was cut by 2 bases and J by 1 base, with 5 bases left in between. CDR3 length: 13 amino acids. In DNA, the CDR3 is TGTGCCAGCAGCTTAGGGAGGAACACTGAAGCTTTCTTT. The encoded protein is CASSLGRNTEAFF.

The chain links TRBV30 to TRBJ2-5; 9 bases agree with TRBD2. V trimming: 5 bases; J trimming: 5 bases; junction bases outside the gene matches: 6. Germline CDR1 and CDR2: GTSNPN and SVGIG (reference sequence). There are 13 residues in the CDR3. CDR3 nucleotides: TGTGCCTGGTTGACTAGCGGCGCCGAGACCCAGTACTTC. It encodes CAWLTSGAETQYF. Full variable domain (missing parts from reference TRBV30 and TRBJ2-5): SQTIHQWPATLVQPVGSPLSLECTVEGTSNPNLYWYRQAAGRGLQLLFYSVGIGQISSEVPQNLSASRPQDRQFILSSKKLLLSDSGFYLCAWLTSGAETQYFGPGTRLLVL.

This chain joins TRBV28 and TRBJ2-5; 8 bases are shared with TRBD2. The junction had 11 bases not matched to a gene; V was cut back by 3 bases and J by 2 bases. In germline, CDR1 is MDHEN, CDR2 SYDVKM. The CDR3 spans 17 residues. CDR3 in amino acids: CASSLGLGSGEQETQYF. The CDR3 bases are TGTGCCAGCAGTTTGGGGCTGGGTAGCGGGGAACAAGAGACCCAGTACTTC.

CDR3 region: CASSLGPYNTGFNEQYF. CDR3 DNA sequence: TGTGCCAGCAGCTTAGGTCCATATAACACCGGCTTCAACGAGCAGTACTTC. J is TRBJ2-7 and V is TRBV13, with D uncertain. Germline CDR1 is PRHDT and CDR2 is FYEKMQ (reference sequence). CDR3 length equals 17 residues. V dropped 0 bases and J dropped 5 bases, with 20 bases sitting between them. Variable domain in full (rest from reference TRBV13 and TRBJ2-7): AAGVIQSPRHLIKEKRETATLKCYPIPRHDTVYWYQQGPGQDPQFLISFYEKMQSDKGSIPDRFSAQQFSDYHSELNMSSLELGDSALYFCASSLGPYNTGFNEQYFGPGTRLTVT.

About this clone itself: The junction departs from germline at one end; a sequencing error may be responsible. This chain links TRBV6-5 with TRBJ2-4, with D maybe TRBD1 (5 bases). The CDR3 covers 12 residues. Per the germline V gene, CDR1 is MNHEY and CDR2 is SVGAGI. CDR3 sequence reads: CASKGMENIQYF. The CDR3 DNA sequence: TGTGCAAGCAAGGGGATGGAGAACATTCAGTACTTC.

This CDR3 is CASKGYVTGDGYTF. Written as DNA, the CDR3 is TGTGCCAGCAAAGGATACGTTACAGGTGATGGCTACACCTTC. The chain links TRBV4-2 to TRBJ1-2; possibly TRBD1 for D (5 bases). CDR1 and CDR2 from the germline V gene are LGHNA and YNFKEQ. CDR3 length: 14 amino acids. V shed 7 bases and J shed 6 bases, with 18 bases lying between them.

The gene calls are TRBV27 and TRBJ2-1; 9 bases match TRBD2. CDR1 is MNHEY, CDR2 SMNVEV, per germline (reference sequence). CDR3 length: 16 amino acids. The V segment lost 6 bases and the J segment 2 bases; nucleotides outside the gene matches: 8. In DNA, the CDR3 is TGTGCCAGCAGCTATACTAGCGGGTGGGCCTACAATGAGCAGTTCTTC. Amino acid sequence: CASSYTSGWAYNEQFF.

The rearrangement links TRBV6-1 to TRBJ1-1; D not certain. The length of the CDR3 is 12 residues. Germline lookup yields CDR1 MNHNS and CDR2 SASEGT. With 5 bases removed from V and 4 bases from J, the gap between germline ends came to 8 bases. CDR3 DNA: TGTGCCAGCAGTCCGTTCGGCACTGAAGCTTTCTTT. Translated: CASSPFGTEAFF.

The rearrangement links TRBV6-5 to TRBJ1-4; D remains unclear. The CDR3 consists of 13 residues. From germline, CDR1 is MNHEY and CDR2 SVGAGI. V gave up 5 bases and J gave up 12 bases, with 16 bases separating them. As DNA, the CDR3 is TGTGCCAGCAGTCCTAACCTTGCTGAGGAACTGTTTTTT. It yields the protein CASSPNLAEELFF.

The gene calls are TRBV24-1 and TRBJ2-4; 10 bases agree with TRBD1. The germline CDR1 and CDR2 sequences are KGHDR and SFDVKD. The CDR3 is 16 amino acids. V gave up 5 bases and J gave up 6 bases; unmatched junction bases: 9. The CDR3 bases are TGTGCCACCAGTGGGCCCCCGGGACAGGGGACAAACATTCAGTACTTC. Its translation is CATSGPPGQGTNIQYF.

This rearrangement joins TRBV25-1 to TRBJ2-7; the D is unclear. This CDR3 is built from 15 residues. Germline CDR1 reads MGHDK; CDR2 reads SYGVNS. V shed 8 bases and J shed 1 base, with 18 bases lying between them. Here the CDR3 reads CASAPPGWESYEQYF. In nucleotides, the CDR3 is TGTGCCAGCGCGCCACCAGGTTGGGAATCCTACGAGCAGTACTTC.

This clone is a singleton in its sample. The chain uses TRBV11-3 and TRBJ2-3; 9 bases are shared with TRBD2. The V gene end was trimmed by 0 bases and the J gene end by 2 bases; junction bases not matched to a gene: 6. From germline, CDR1 is SGHNT and CDR2 YENEEA. CDR3 length: 17 amino acids. For the CDR3, the DNA is TGTGCCAGCAGCTTAGATCAGCGGGAGGCACTCACAGATACGCAGTATTTT. It specifies CASSLDQREALTDTQYF.

This rearrangement joins TRBV24-1 to TRBJ2-6, with 9 nucleotides matching TRBD1. Germline loops: CDR1 KGHDR, CDR2 SFDVKD. The CDR3 is made up of 18 amino acids. The V segment lost 3 bases and the J segment 8 bases; nucleotides outside the gene matches: 13. The CDR3 DNA is TGTGCCACCAGTGATCTACCTCTGGGGACAGGGAACACCAACGTCCTGACTTTC. Protein product: CATSDLPLGTGNTNVLTF.

The rearrangement links TRBV6-6 to TRBJ1-1, with 7 bases aligning to TRBD1. CDR3 length: 13 residues. CDR1 and CDR2 (germline): MNHNY, SVGAGI (reference sequence). V shed 6 bases, J shed 6 bases, and the junction held 7 bases outside the gene matches. The CDR3 DNA reads TGTGCCAGCAGGATGACAGGGAGATCTGAAGCTTTCTTT. It encodes CASRMTGRSEAFF.

The V gene is TRBV20-1, the J gene TRBJ2-3, with D possibly matching TRBD2 (5 bases). The CDR3 has 11 residues. CDR1 is DFQATT and CDR2 is SNEGSKA in the germline V gene (reference sequence). The germline V and J ends were trimmed by 7 bases and 5 bases, with 10 bases remaining between them. CDR3 bases: TGCAGTGGTGAGGGAAGAGATACGCAGTATTTT. This codes for CSGEGRDTQYF.